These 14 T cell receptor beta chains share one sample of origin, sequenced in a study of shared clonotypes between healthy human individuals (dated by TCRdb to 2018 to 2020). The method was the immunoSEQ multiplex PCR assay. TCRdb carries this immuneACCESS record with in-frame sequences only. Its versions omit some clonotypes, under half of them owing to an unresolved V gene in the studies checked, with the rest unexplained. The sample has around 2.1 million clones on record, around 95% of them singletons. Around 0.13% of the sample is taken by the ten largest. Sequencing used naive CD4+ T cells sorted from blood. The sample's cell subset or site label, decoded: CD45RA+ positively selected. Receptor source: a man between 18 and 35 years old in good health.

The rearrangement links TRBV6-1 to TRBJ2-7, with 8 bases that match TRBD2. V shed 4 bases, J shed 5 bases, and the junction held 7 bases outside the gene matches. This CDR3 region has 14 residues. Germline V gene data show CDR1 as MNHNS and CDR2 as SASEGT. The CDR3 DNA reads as TGTGCCAGCAGTGGGGCGGGAGGAAGGAACGAGCAGTACTTC. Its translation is CASSGAGGRNEQYF.

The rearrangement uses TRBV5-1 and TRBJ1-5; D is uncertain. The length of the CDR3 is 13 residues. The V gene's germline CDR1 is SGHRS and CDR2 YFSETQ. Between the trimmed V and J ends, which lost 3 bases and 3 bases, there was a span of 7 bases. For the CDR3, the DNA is TGCGCCAGCAGCTCCGGGGTCAATCAGCCCCAGCATTTT. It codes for CASSSGVNQPQHF.

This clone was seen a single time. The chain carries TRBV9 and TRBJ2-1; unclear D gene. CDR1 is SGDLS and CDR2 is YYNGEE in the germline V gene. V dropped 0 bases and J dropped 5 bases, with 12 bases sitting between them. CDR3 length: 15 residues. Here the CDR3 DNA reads TGTGCCAGCAGCGTAGCCAGCGATTTAGACAATGAGCAGTTCTTC. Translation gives CASSVASDLDNEQFF.

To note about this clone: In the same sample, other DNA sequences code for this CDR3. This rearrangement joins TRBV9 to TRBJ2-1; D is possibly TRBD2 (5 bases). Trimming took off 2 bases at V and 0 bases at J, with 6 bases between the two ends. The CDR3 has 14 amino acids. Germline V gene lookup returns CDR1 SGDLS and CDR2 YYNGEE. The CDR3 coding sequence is TGTGCCAGCAGCGTCCGGGACTCCTACAATGAGCAGTTCTTC. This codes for CASSVRDSYNEQFF.

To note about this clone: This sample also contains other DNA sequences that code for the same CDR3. CDR3 nucleotides: TGCGCCAGCAGCCAGCTGACAGGGGGCCGGTACGAGCAGTACTTC. Protein product: CASSQLTGGRYEQYF. The V gene is TRBV4-1, the J gene TRBJ2-7, with 10 bases lining up with TRBD1. This CDR3 contains 15 residues. The ends lost 3 bases at V and 4 bases at J; junction bases unmatched: 6. The germline V gene has CDR1 MGHRA and CDR2 YSYEKL.

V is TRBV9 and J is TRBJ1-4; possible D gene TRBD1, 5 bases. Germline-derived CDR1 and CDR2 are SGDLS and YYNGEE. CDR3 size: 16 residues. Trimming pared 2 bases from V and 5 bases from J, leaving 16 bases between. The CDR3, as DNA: TGTGCCAGCAGCGTGGGACCGGGACTGGTAAATGAAAAACTGTTTTTT. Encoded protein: CASSVGPGLVNEKLFF.

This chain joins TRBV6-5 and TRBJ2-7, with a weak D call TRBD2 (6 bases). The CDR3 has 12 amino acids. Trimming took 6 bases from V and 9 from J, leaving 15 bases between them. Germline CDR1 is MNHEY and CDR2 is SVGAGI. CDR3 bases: TGTGCCAGCAGACGCGGGACGGTCGGGCAGTACTTC. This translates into CASRRGTVGQYF.

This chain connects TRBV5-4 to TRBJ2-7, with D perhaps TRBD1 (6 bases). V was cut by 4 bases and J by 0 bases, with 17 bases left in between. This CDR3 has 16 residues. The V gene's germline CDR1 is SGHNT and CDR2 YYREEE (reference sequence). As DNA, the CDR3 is TGTGCCAGCAGCGACCTGGGGCAGGGGACCTCCTACGAGCAGTACTTC. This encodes CASSDLGQGTSYEQYF.

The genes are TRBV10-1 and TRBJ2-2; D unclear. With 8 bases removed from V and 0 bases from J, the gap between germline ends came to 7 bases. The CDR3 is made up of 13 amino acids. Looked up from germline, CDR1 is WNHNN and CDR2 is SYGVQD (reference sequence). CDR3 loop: CASGQTNTGELFF. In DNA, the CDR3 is TGCGCCAGCGGGCAGACGAACACCGGGGAGCTGTTTTTT.

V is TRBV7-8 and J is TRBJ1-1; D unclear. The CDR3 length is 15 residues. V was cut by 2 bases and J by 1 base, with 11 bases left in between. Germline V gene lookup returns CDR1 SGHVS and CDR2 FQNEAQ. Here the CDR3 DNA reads TGTGCCAGCAGCTTATTAGGAGCAGGGAACACTGAAGCTTTCTTT. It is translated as CASSLLGAGNTEAFF.

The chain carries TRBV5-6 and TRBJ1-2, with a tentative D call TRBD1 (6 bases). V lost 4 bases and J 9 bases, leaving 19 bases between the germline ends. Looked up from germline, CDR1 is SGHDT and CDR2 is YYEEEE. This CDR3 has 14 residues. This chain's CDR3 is CASSTGTKDHRYTF. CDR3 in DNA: TGTGCCAGCAGCACCGGGACAAAAGACCACCGCTACACCTTC.

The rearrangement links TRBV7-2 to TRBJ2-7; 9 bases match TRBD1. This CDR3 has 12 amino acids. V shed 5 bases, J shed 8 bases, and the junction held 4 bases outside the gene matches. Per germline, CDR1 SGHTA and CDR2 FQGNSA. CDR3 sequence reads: CASSRDRDKQYF. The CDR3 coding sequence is TGTGCCAGCAGCCGGGACAGGGACAAGCAGTACTTC. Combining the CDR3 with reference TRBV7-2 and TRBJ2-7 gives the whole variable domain GAGVSQSPSNKVTEKGKDVELRCDPISGHTALYWYRQSLGQGLEFLIYFQGNSAPDKSGLPSDRFSAERTGGSVSTLTIQRTQQEDSAVYLCASSRDRDKQYFGPGTRLTVT.

CDR3 sequence (DNA): TGTGCCAGTAGTATAGATCCGGGACAGTTCTACGAGCAGTACTTC. Translation gives CASSIDPGQFYEQYF. The chain links TRBV19 to TRBJ2-7, with TRBD1 identical over 7 bases. Germline values: CDR1 LNHDA, CDR2 SQIVND (reference sequence). The V gene end was trimmed by 0 bases and the J gene end by 3 bases; junction bases not matched to a gene: 5. The CDR3 runs to 15 residues.

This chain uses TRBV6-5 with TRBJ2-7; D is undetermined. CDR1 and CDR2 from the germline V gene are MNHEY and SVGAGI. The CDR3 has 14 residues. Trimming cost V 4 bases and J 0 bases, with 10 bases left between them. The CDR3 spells CASSWQPSSYEQYF. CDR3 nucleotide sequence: TGTGCCAGCAGTTGGCAGCCGAGCTCCTACGAGCAGTACTTC.